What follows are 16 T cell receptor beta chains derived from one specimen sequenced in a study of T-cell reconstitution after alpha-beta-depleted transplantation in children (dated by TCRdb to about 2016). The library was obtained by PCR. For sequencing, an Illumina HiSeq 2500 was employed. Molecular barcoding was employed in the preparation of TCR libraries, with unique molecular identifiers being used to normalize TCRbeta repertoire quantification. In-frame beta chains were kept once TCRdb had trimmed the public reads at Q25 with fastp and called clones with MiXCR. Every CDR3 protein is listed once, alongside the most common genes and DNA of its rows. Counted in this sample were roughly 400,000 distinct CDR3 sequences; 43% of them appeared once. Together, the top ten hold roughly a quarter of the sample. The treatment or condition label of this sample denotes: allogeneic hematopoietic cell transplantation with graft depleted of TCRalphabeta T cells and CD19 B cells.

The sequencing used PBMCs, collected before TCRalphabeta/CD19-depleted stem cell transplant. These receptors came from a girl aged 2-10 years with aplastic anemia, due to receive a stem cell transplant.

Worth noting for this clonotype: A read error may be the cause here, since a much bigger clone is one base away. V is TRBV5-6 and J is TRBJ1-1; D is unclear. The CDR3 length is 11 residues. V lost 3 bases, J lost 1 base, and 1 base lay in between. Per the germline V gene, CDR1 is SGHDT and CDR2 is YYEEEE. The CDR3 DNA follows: TGTGCCAGCAGCTGGAACACTGAAGCTTTCTTT. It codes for CASSWNTEAFF.

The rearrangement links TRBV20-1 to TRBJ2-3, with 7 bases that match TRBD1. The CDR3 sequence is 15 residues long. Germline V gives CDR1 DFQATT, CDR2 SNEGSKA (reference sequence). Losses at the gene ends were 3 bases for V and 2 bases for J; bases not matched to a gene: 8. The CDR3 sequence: CSASGRQGFTDTQYF. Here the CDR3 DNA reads TGCAGTGCTAGTGGGCGACAGGGATTCACAGATACGCAGTATTTT.

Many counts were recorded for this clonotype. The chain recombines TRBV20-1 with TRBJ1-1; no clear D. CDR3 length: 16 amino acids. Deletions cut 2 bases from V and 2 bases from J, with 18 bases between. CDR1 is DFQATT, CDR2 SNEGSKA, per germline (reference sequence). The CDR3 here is CSARLLGGRTNTEAFF. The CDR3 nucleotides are TGCAGTGCTAGACTCCTCGGAGGACGGACTAACACTGAAGCTTTCTTT.

The CDR3 coding sequence is TGCGCCAGCAGCTTGGGGACGCCGGGACAGGGGCCACAGTACTTC. This encodes CASSLGTPGQGPQYF. The chain joins TRBV5-1 to TRBJ2-7; 10 bases match TRBD1. Germline CDR1 is SGHRS and CDR2 is YFSETQ. V shed 0 bases and J 10 bases; nucleotides not matched to a gene: 10. The CDR3 sequence is 15 residues long.

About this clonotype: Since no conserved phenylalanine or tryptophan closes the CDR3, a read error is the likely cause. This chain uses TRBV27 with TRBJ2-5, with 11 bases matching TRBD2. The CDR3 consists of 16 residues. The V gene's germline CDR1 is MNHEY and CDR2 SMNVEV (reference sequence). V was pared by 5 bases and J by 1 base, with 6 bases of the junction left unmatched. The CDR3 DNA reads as TGTGCCAGCAGTGTACCGGGACTAGCGGCCCAAGAGACCCAGTACCTC. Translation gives CASSVPGLAAQETQYL.

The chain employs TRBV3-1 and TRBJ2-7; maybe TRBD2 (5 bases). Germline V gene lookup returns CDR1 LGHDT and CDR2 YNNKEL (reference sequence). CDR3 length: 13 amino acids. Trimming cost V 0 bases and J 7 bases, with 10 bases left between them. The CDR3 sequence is CASSQESWREQYF. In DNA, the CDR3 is TGTGCCAGCAGCCAAGAGAGCTGGAGGGAGCAGTACTTC.

CDR3 sequence reads: CASSLGTGGADTEAFF. For the CDR3, the DNA is TGTGCCAGCAGCTTGGGAACAGGGGGCGCCGACACTGAAGCTTTCTTT. The rearrangement links TRBV5-4 to TRBJ1-1; 9 bases align to TRBD1. Germline CDR1 is SGHNT and CDR2 is YYREEE (reference sequence). V was pared by 0 bases and J by 3 bases, with 6 bases of the junction left unmatched. This CDR3 spans 16 amino acids.

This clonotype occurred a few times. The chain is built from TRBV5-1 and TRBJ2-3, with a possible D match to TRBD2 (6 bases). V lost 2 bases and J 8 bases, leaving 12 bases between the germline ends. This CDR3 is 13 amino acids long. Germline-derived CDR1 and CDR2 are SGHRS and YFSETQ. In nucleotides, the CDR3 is TGCGCCAGCAGCTTAGGAGAGCGGGCTACGCAGTATTTT. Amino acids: CASSLGERATQYF.

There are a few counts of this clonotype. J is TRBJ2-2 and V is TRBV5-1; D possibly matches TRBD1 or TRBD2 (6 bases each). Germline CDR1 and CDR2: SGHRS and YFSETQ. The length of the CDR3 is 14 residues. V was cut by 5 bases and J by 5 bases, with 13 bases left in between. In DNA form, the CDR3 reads TGCGCCAGCAGAGACCAGGGGAGGACCGGGGAGCTGTTTTTT. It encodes CASRDQGRTGELFF.

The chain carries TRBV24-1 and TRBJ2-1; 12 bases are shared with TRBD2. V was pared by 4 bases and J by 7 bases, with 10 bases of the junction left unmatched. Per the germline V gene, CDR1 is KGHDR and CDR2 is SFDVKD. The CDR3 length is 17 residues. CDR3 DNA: TGTGCCACCAGTGACCTGACTAGCGGGAGTGGGAGAAATGAGCAGTTCTTC. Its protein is CATSDLTSGSGRNEQFF.

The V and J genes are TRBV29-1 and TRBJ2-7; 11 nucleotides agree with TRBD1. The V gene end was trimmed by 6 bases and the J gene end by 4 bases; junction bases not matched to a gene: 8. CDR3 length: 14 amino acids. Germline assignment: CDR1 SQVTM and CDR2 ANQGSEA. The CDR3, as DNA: TGCAGCGTGACCAGGGGACAGGGGGAATACGAGCAGTACTTC. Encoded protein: CSVTRGQGEYEQYF.

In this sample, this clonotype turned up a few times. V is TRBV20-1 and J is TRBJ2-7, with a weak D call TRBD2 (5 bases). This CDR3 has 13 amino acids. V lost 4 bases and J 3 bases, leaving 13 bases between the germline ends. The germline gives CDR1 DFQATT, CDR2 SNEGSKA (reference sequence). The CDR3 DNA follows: TGCAGTGCTATCCGGACTGGGAACTACGAGCAGTACTTC. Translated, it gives CSAIRTGNYEQYF.

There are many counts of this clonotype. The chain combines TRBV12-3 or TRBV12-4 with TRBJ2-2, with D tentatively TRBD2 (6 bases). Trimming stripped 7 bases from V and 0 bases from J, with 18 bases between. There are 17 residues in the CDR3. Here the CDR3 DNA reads TGTGCCAGCACCCCGAACCTTAGCGGCGCGAACACCGGGGAGCTGTTTTTT. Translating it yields CASTPNLSGANTGELFF.

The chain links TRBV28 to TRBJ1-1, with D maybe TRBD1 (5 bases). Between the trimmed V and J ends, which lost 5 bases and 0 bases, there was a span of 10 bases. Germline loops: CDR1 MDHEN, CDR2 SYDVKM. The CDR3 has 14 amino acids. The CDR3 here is CASSLTQVNTEAFF. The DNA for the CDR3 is TGTGCCAGCAGTCTCACACAGGTGAACACTGAAGCTTTCTTT.

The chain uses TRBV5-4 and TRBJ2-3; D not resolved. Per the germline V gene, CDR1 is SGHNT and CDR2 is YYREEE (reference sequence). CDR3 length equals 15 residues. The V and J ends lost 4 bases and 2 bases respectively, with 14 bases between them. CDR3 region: CASSLLGGITDTQYF. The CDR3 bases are TGTGCCAGCAGCCTGCTAGGCGGTATCACAGATACGCAGTATTTT.

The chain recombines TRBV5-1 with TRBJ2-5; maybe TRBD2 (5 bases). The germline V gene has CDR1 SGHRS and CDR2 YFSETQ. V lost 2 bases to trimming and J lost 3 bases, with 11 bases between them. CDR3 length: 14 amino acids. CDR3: CASSFYGDEETQYF. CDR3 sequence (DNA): TGCGCCAGCAGCTTTTACGGGGATGAAGAGACCCAGTACTTC.